This T cell receptor beta chain derives from a study of shared clonotypes between healthy human individuals. Study details: The study used three CD4 naive, three CD4 memory, two CD8 naive and one CD8 memory plate per donor. Overall study findings and caveats: Enrolling few donors narrowed the genetic and exposure-history diversity that was represented. A handful of donors showed sharing of about 4.7% of naive CD4 clonotypes.

This clone was seen a single time. Its antigen remains unidentified. The CDR3 extends over 13 amino acids. In germline, CDR1 is LNHNV, CDR2 YYDKDF (reference sequence). The V and J ends lost 0 bases and 15 bases respectively, with 15 bases between them. Some 30,000 T cell genomes, or approximately 190 ng DNA, went into the sorted-subset replicate PCRs. The method was immunoSEQ multiplex PCR; TCRdb's version includes in-frame clones alone and lacks a portion of them. The sample lists around 2.3 million clones, almost 96% occurring once. The chain is built from TRBV15 and TRBJ1-5, with TRBD1 as a possible D gene (5 bases). What was sequenced was naive CD4+ T cells sorted from blood. Subset: CD45RA+ positively selected. The clonotype was recovered from a man between 18 and 29 years old in good health. The chain's CDR3 is CATSRDRDAQRHF. CDR3 DNA: TGTGCCACCAGCAGAGACCGGGACGCCCAACGGCATTTT.